Following are 3 T cell receptor beta chains from one sample sequenced in a study of blood T cell repertoires in COVID-19. Clones were sequenced by immunoSEQ multiplex PCR, and TCRdb holds only the in-frame ones, with some missing. The data contain 200,000 or so clones, 80% to 85% of them singletons. Sequencing input: PBMCs or T cells enriched from blood (not recorded which). The receptors shown here come from a man aged 35 to 55 who had recovered from COVID-19.

This rearrangement joins TRBV20-1 to TRBJ2-3, with D possibly TRBD1 on 7 matching bases. The CDR3 length is 16 residues. The V gene lost 3 bases and the J gene lost 0 bases, with 16 bases spanning the gap. Germline loops: CDR1 DFQATT, CDR2 SNEGSKA (reference sequence). CDR3 sequence (DNA): TGCAGTGCTAGTGACGCAGGGGGGTCTAGCACAGATACGCAGTATTTT. Encoded protein: CSASDAGGSSTDTQYF.

The CDR3 loop is CASSIGQRRDYGYTF. The CDR3 coding sequence is TGTGCCAGTAGTATAGGCCAACGGCGGGACTATGGCTACACCTTC. This rearrangement joins TRBV19 to TRBJ1-2; D is undetermined. The V end was cut by 1 base, the J end by 3 bases, with 12 bases between. In germline, CDR1 is LNHDA, CDR2 SQIVND (reference sequence). The CDR3 covers 15 residues.

The chain uses TRBV5-8 and TRBJ1-5; D not resolved. V lost 4 bases, J lost 5 bases, and 13 bases lay in between. Germline CDR1 SGHTS, CDR2 YDEGEE. The CDR3 sequence is 14 residues long. For the CDR3, the DNA is TGTGCCAGCAGCCGCGGGGTGGTGGATCAGCCCCAGCATTTT. Residues: CASSRGVVDQPQHF.